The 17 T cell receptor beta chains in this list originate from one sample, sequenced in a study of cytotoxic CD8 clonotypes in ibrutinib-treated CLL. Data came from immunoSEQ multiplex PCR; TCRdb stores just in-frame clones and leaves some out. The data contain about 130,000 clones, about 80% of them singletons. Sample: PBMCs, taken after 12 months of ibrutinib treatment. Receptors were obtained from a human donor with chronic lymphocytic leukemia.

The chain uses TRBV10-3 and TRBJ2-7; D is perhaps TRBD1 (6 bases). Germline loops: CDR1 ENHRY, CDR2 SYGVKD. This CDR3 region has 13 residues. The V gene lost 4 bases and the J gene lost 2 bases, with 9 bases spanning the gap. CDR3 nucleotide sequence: TGTGCCATCAGTGCGTGGACAGCCTACGAGCAGTACTTC. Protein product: CAISAWTAYEQYF.

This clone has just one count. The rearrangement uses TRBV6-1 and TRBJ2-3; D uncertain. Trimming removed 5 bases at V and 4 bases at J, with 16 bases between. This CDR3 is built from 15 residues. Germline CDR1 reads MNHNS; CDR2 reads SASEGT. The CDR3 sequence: CASSPHGGYPDTQYF. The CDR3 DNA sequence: TGTGCCAGCAGTCCACACGGCGGTTACCCAGATACGCAGTATTTT.

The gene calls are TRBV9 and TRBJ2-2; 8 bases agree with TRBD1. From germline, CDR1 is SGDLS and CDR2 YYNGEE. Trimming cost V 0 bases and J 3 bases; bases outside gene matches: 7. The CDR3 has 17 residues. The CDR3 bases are TGTGCCAGCAGCGTAGCTACAGGGGGTGGCGACACCGGGGAGCTGTTTTTT. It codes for CASSVATGGGDTGELFF. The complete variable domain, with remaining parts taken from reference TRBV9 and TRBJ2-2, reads DSGVTQTPKHLITATGQRVTLRCSPRSGDLSVYWYQQSLDQGLQFLIQYYNGEERAKGNILERFSAQQFPDLHSELNLSSLELGDSALYFCASSVATGGGDTGELFFGEGSRLTVL.

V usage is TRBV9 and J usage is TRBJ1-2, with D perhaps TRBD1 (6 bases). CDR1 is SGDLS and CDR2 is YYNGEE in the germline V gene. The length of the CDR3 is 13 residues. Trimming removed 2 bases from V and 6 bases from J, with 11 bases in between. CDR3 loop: CASSVQGNHGYTF. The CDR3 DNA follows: TGTGCCAGCAGCGTTCAGGGGAACCATGGCTACACCTTC.

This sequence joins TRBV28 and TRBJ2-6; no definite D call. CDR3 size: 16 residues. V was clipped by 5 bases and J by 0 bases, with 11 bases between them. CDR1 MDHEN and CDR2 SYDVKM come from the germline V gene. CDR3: CASSPTTPSGANVLTF. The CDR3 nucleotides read TGTGCCAGCAGTCCGACGACCCCCTCTGGGGCCAACGTCCTGACTTTC.

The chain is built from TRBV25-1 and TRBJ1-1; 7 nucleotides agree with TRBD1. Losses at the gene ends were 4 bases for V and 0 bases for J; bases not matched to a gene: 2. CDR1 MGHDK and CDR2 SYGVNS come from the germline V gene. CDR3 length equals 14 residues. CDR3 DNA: TGTGCCAGCAGTGCGACAGGGATGAACACTGAAGCTTTCTTT. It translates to CASSATGMNTEAFF.

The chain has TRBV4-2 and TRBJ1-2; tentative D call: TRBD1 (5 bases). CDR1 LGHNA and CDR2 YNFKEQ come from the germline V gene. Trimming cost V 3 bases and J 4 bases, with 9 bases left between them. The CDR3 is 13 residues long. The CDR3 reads CASSHLDSYGYTF. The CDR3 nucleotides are TGTGCCAGCAGCCACCTAGACAGCTATGGCTACACCTTC.

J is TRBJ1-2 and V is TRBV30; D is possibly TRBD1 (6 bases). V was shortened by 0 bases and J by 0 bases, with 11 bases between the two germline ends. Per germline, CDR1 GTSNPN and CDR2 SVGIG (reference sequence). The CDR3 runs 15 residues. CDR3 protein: CAWSVYRAANYGYTF. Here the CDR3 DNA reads TGTGCCTGGAGTGTTTACAGGGCGGCTAACTATGGCTACACCTTC.

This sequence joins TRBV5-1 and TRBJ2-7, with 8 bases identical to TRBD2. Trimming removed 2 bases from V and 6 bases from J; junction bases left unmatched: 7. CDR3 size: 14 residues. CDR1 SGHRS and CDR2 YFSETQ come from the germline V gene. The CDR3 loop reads CASSLAGATPEQYF. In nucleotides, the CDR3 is TGCGCCAGCAGCTTAGCGGGAGCGACCCCCGAGCAGTACTTC.

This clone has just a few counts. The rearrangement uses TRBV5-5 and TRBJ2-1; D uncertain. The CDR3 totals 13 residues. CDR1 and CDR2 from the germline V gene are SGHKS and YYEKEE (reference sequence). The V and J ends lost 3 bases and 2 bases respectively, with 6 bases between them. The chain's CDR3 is CASSSGPYNEQFF. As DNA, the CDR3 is TGTGCCAGCAGCTCAGGACCCTACAATGAGCAGTTCTTC.

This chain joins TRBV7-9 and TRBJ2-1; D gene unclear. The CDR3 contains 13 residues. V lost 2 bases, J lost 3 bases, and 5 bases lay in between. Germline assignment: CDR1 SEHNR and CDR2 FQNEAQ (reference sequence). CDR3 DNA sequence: TGTGCCAGCAGCTTACCTCTCTACAATGAGCAGTTCTTC. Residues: CASSLPLYNEQFF.

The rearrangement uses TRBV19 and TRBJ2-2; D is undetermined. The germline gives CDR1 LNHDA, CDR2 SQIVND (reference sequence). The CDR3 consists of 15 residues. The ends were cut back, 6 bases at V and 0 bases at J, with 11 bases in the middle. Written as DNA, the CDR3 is TGTGCCAGTAGCCAAACACTATCGAACACCGGGGAGCTGTTTTTT. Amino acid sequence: CASSQTLSNTGELFF.

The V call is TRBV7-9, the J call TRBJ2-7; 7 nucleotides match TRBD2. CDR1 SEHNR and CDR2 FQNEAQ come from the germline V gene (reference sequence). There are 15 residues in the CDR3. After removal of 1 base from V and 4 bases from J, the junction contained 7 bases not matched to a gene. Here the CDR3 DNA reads TGTGCCAGCAGCTTAGTGGGTCTAGCGGAATACGAGCAGTACTTC. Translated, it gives CASSLVGLAEYEQYF.

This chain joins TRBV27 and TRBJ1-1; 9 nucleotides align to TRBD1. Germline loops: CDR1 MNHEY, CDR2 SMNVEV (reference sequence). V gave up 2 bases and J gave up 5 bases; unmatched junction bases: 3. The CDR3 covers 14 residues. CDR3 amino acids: CASSLGQGRTEAFF. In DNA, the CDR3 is TGTGCCAGCAGTTTAGGACAGGGGAGGACTGAAGCTTTCTTT.

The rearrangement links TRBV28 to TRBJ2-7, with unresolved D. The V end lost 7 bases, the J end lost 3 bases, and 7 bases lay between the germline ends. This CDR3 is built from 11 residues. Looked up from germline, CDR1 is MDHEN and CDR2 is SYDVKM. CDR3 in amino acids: CASKTGYEQYF. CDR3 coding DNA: TGTGCCAGCAAAACCGGCTACGAGCAGTACTTC.

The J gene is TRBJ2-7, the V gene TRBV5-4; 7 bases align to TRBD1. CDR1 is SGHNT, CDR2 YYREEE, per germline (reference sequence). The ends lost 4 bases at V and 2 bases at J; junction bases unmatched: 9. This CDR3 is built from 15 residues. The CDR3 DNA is TGTGCCAGCAGCCGCCCACAACAGGGGCCCTACGAGCAGTACTTC. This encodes CASSRPQQGPYEQYF.

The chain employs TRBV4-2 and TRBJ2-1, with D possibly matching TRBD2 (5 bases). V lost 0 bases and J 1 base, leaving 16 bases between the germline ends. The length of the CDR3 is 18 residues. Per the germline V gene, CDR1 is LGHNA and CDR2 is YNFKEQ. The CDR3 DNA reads TGTGCCAGCAGCCAAGATCTCGTCCAGCGGAGATCCTACAATGAGCAGTTCTTC. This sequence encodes CASSQDLVQRRSYNEQFF.